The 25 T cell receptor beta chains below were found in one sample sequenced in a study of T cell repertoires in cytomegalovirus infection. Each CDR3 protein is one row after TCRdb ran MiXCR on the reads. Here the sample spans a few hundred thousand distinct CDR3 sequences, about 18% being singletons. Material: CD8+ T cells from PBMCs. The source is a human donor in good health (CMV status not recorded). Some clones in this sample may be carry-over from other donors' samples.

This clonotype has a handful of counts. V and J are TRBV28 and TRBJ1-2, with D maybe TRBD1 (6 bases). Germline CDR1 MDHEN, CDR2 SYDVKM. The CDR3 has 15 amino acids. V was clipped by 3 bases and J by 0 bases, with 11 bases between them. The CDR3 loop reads CASSLGWTANYGYTF. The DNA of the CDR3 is TGTGCCAGCAGTTTGGGATGGACAGCTAACTATGGCTACACCTTC.

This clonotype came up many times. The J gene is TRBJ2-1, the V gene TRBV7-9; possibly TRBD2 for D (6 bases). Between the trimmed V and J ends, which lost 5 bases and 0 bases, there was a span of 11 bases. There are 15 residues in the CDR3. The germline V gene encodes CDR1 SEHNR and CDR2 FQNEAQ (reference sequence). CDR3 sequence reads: CASSADGSSYNEQFF. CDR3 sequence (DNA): TGTGCCAGCAGCGCCGACGGGAGCTCCTACAATGAGCAGTTCTTC. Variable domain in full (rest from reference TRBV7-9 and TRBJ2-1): DTGVSQNPRHKITKRGQNVTFRCDPISEHNRLYWYRQTLGQGPEFLTYFQNEAQLEKSRLLSDRFSAERPKGSFSTLEIQRTEQGDSAMYLCASSADGSSYNEQFFGPGTRLTVL.

CDR3 sequence: CASRAGTGPGGSQHF. The CDR3 region has the DNA TGTGCCAGCAGGGCAGGGACAGGGCCCGGGGGGTCCCAGCATTTT. This chain joins TRBV6-1 and TRBJ1-5, with 9 bases lining up with TRBD1. The CDR3 totals 15 residues. Trimming took 6 bases from V and 11 from J; bases not matched to a gene: 14. Germline V gene sequence: CDR1 MNHNS, CDR2 SASEGT.

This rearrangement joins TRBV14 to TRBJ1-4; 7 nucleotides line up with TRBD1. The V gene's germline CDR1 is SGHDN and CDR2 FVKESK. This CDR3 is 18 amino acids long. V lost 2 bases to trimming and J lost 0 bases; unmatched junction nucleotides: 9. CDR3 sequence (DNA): TGTGCCAGCAGCCAATTTTGGACAGGAGACCCAACTAATGAAAAACTGTTTTTT. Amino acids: CASSQFWTGDPTNEKLFF.

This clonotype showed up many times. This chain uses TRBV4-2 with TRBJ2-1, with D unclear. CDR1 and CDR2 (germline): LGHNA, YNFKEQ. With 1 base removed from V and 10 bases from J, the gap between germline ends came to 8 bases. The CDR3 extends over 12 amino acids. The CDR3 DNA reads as TGTGCCAGCAGCCAAGGCTCCCGGGAGCAGTTCTTC. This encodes CASSQGSREQFF.

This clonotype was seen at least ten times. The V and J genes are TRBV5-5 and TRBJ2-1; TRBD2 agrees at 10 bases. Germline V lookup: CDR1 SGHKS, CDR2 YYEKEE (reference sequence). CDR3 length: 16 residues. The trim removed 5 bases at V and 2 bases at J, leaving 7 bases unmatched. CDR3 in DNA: TGTGCCAGCAGTCCCGTACTAGCGGGGACCTACAATGAGCAGTTCTTC. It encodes CASSPVLAGTYNEQFF. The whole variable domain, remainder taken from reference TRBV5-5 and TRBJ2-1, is DAGVTQSPTHLIKTRGQQVTLRCSPISGHKSVSWYQQVLGQGPQFIFQYYEKEERGRGNFPDRFSARQFPNYSSELNVNALLLGDSALYLCASSPVLAGTYNEQFFGPGTRLTVL.

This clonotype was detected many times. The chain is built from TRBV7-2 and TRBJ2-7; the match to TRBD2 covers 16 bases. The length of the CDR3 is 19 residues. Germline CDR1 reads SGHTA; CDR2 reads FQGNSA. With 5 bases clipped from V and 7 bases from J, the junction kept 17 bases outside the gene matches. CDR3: CASSVGTSGGVFSYEEQYF. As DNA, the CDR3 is TGTGCCAGCAGCGTAGGGACTAGCGGGGGGGTCTTCTCCTACGAGGAGCAGTACTTC.

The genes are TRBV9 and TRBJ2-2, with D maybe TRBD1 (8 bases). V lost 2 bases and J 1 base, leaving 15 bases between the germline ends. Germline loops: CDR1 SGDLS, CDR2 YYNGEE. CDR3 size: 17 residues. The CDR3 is CASSVGGTGLNTGELFF. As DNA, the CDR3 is TGTGCCAGCAGCGTCGGGGGGACAGGTCTGAACACCGGGGAGCTGTTTTTT.

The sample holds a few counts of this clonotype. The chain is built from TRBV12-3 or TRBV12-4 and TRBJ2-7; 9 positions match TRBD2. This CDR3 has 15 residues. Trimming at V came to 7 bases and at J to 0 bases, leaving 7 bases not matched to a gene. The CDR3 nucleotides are TGTGCCAGCACTATTAGCGGGGGACCCTCCTACGAGCAGTACTTC. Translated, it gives CASTISGGPSYEQYF.

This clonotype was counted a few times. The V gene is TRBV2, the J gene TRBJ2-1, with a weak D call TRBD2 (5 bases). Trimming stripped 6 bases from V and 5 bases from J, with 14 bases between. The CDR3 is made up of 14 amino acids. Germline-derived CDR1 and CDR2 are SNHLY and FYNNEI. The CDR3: CASSEWDSDNEQFF. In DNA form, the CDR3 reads TGTGCCAGCAGCGAGTGGGATAGCGACAATGAGCAGTTCTTC.

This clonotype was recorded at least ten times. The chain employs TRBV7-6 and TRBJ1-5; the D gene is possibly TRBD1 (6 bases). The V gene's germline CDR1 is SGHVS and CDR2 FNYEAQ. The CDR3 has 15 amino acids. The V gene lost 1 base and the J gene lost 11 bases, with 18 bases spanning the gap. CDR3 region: CASSLVEGPSGAQHF. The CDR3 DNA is TGTGCCAGCAGCTTAGTGGAAGGGCCTTCAGGGGCCCAGCATTTT.

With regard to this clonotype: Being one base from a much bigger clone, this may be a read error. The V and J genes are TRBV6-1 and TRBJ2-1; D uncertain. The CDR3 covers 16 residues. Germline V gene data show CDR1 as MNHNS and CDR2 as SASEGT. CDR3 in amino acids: CASSEVIGLGDNKQFF. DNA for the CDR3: TGTGCCAGCAGTGAAGTAATAGGGCTAGGAGACAATAAGCAGTTCTTC.

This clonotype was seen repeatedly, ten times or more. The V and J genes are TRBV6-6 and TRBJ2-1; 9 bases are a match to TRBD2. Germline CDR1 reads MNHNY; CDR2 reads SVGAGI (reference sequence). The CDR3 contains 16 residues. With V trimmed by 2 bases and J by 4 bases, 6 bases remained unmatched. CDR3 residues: CASSYLAGNGYNEQFF. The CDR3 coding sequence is TGTGCCAGCAGTTACCTAGCGGGGAATGGATACAATGAGCAGTTCTTC.

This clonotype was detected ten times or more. The chain's CDR3 is CASSPATGENTGELFF. The DNA for the CDR3 is TGTGCCAGCAGTCCCGCGACAGGGGAGAACACCGGGGAGCTGTTTTTT. The gene calls are TRBV12-3 or TRBV12-4 and TRBJ2-2, with 8 nucleotides matching TRBD1. J lost 1 base, V lost 5 bases, and 6 bases had no gene match. The CDR3 is made up of 16 amino acids.

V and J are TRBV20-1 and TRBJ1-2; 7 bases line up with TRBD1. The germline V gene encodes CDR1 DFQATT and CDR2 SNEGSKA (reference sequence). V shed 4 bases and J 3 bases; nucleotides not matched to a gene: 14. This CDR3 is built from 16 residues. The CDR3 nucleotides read TGCAGTGCTACACCCCGGGGGCAGGGGGTTTACTATGGCTACACCTTC. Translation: CSATPRGQGVYYGYTF.

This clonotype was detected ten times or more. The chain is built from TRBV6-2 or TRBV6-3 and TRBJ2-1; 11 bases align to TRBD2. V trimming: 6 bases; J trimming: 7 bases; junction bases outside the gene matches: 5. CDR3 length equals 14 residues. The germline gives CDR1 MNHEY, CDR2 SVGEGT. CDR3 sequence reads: CASRPTSGGNEQFF. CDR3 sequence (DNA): TGTGCCAGCAGACCAACTAGCGGGGGTAATGAGCAGTTCTTC.

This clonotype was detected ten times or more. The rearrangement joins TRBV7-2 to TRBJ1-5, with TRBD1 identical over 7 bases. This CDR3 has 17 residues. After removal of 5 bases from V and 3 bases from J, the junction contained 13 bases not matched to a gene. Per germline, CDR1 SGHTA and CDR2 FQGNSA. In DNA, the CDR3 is TGTGCCAGCAGCCAACAAGACAGGGTAGGCTACAATCAGCCCCAGCATTTT. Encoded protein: CASSQQDRVGYNQPQHF.

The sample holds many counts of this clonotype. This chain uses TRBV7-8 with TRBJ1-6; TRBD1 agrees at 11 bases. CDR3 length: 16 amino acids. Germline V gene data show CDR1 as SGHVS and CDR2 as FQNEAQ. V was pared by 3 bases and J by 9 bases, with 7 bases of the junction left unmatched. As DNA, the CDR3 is TGTGCCAGCAGCTTCCGGGACAGGGGGGAAACTTCACCCCTCCACTTT. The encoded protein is CASSFRDRGETSPLHF.

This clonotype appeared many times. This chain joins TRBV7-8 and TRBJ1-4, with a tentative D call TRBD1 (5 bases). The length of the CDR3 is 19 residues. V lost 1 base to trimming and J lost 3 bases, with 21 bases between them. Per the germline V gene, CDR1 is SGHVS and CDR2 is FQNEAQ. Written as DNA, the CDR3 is TGTGCCAGCAGCTTAGGGCCGGGACCTTCACCGGCAGCTAATGAAAAACTGTTTTTT. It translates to CASSLGPGPSPAANEKLFF.

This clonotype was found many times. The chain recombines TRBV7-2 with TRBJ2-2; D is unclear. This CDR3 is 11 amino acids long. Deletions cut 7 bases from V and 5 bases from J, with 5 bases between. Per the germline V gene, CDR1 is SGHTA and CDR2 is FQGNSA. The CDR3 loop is CASTQTGELFF. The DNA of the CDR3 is TGTGCCAGCACCCAGACCGGGGAGCTGTTTTTT.

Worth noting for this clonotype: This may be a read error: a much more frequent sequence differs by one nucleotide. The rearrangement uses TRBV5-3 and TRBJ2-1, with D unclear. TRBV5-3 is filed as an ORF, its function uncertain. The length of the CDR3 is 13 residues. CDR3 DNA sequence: TGTGCCAGCAGCTTGCCCGAAAGTAATAAGCAGTTCTTC. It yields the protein CASSLPESNKQFF.

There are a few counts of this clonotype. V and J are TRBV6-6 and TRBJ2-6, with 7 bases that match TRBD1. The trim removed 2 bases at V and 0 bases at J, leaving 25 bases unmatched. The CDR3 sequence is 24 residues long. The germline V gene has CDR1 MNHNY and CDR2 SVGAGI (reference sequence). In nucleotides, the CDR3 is TGTGCCAGCAGTTACGTGAAGTCGCTCGGAGACAGGGCCTTCAAGAGCTCTGGGGCCAACGTCCTGACTTTC. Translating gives CASSYVKSLGDRAFKSSGANVLTF.

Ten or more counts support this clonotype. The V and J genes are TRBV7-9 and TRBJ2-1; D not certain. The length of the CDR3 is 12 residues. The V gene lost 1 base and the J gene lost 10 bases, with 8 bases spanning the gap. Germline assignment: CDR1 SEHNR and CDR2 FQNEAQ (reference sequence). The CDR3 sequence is CASSLVEWEQFF. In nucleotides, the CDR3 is TGTGCCAGCAGCTTAGTCGAGTGGGAGCAGTTCTTC.

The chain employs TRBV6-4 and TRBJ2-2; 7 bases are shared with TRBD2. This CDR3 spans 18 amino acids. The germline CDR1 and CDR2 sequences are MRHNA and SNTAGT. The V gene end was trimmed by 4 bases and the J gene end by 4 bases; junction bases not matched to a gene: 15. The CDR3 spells CASSAPRGLAEPTGELFF. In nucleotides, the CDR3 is TGTGCCAGCAGTGCCCCCCGCGGGCTAGCGGAACCCACCGGGGAGCTGTTTTTT.

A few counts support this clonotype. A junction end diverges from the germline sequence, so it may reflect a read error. CDR3 nucleotide sequence: TGTGCCAGCAGTCCTTCCAGTGGCGGAGGATCCCGTTTT. Its protein is CASSPSSGGGSRF. V and J are TRBV12-3 or TRBV12-4 and TRBJ1-4; D not resolved. The CDR3 covers 13 residues.